These 21 T cell receptor beta chains originate from one sample sequenced in a study of long-term antiretroviral therapy in people with HIV. At survey level, the immunoSEQ assay was run in its v3.0 version. The assay was immunoSEQ multiplex PCR, and TCRdb's table has in-frame clones only and misses some. Of around 13,000 clones detected, roughly 82% appear once; the ten largest clones hold roughly 15%. This specimen consisted of unsorted PBMCs, obtained 1.8 years before starting antiretroviral therapy. The receptors here all came from a woman aged 40 to 55 with HIV.

The chain has TRBV18 and TRBJ1-1, with no clear D. The CDR3 covers 13 residues. CDR1 is KGHSH, CDR2 LQKENI, per germline. Deletions cut 0 bases from V and 5 bases from J, with 7 bases between. For the CDR3, the DNA is TGTGCCAGCTCACCACCAACGAGGACTGAAGCTTTCTTT. Residues: CASSPPTRTEAFF. Filled out from reference TRBV18 and TRBJ1-1, the complete variable domain reads NAGVMQNPRHLVRRRGQEARLRCSPMKGHSHVYWYRQLPEEGLKFMVYLQKENIIDESGMPKERFSAEFPKEGPSILRIQQVVRGDSAAYFCASSPPTRTEAFFGQGTRLTVV.

CDR3 protein: CASSISTALNVKLFF. The CDR3 nucleotides read TGTGCCAGTAGTATTAGTACAGCCCTTAATGTGAAACTGTTTTTT. This chain uses TRBV19 with TRBJ1-4; D gene unclear. V was shortened by 3 bases and J by 11 bases, with 19 bases between the two germline ends. Germline V lookup: CDR1 LNHDA, CDR2 SQIVND (reference sequence). This CDR3 region has 15 residues.

This sequence joins TRBV9 and TRBJ2-2, with D unresolved. Trimming took 7 bases from V and 3 from J, leaving 4 bases between them. Germline CDR1 and CDR2: SGDLS and YYNGEE. The CDR3 has 11 residues. Here the CDR3 DNA reads TGTGCCAGCTCGTACACCGGGGAGCTGTTTTTT. Amino acid sequence: CASSYTGELFF. Full variable domain (remainder filled in from reference TRBV9 and TRBJ2-2): DSGVTQTPKHLITATGQRVTLRCSPRSGDLSVYWYQQSLDQGLQFLIQYYNGEERAKGNILERFSAQQFPDLHSELNLSSLELGDSALYFCASSYTGELFFGEGSRLTVL.

J is TRBJ2-7 and V is TRBV28; D is perhaps TRBD2 (5 bases). Trimming stripped 8 bases from V and 2 bases from J, with 25 bases between. Germline assignment: CDR1 MDHEN and CDR2 SYDVKM. This CDR3 is built from 17 residues. In nucleotides, the CDR3 is TGTGCCAGCTCCACCCTGGTGGCGGGCCTAGCCCCCTACGAGCAGTACTTC. It encodes CASSTLVAGLAPYEQYF.

V is TRBV28 and J is TRBJ2-1; 15 positions match TRBD2. The germline CDR1 and CDR2 sequences are MDHEN and SYDVKM. With V trimmed by 4 bases and J by 3 bases, 10 bases remained unmatched. CDR3 length: 19 amino acids. The CDR3 DNA reads TGTGCCAGCAGTTCGGCCACCGGGACTAGCGGGAGGTTCTACAATGAGCAGTTCTTC. Translated, it gives CASSSATGTSGRFYNEQFF. Variable domain in full (rest from reference TRBV28 and TRBJ2-1): DVKVTQSSRYLVKRTGEKVFLECVQDMDHENMFWYRQDPGLGLRLIYFSYDVKMKEKGDIPEGYSVSREKKERFSLILESASTNQTSMYLCASSSATGTSGRFYNEQFFGPGTRLTVL.

This chain uses TRBV18 with TRBJ2-5, with 8 bases matching TRBD1. The germline CDR1 and CDR2 sequences are KGHSH and LQKENI. Trimming cost V 6 bases and J 2 bases; bases outside gene matches: 8. This CDR3 has 15 residues. The CDR3 coding sequence is TGTGCCAGCTCTCGAGGACAGGGTCATCAAGAGACCCAGTACTTC. This gives the protein CASSRGQGHQETQYF.

The sample holds one count of this clone. The chain employs TRBV11-2 and TRBJ2-7; 11 bases fit TRBD1. Germline assignment: CDR1 SGHAT and CDR2 FQNNGV. The trim removed 5 bases at V and 7 bases at J, leaving 7 bases unmatched. This CDR3 has 14 residues. CDR3 amino acids: CASSPGQGAGEQYF. In DNA form, the CDR3 reads TGTGCCAGCAGCCCCGGACAGGGGGCAGGTGAGCAGTACTTC.

This clone was seen a handful of times. This rearrangement joins TRBV19 to TRBJ1-1; no reliable D call. The V gene lost 3 bases and the J gene lost 11 bases, with 16 bases spanning the gap. CDR1 and CDR2 (germline): LNHDA, SQIVND (reference sequence). This CDR3 is 13 amino acids long. The CDR3 spells CASSISGDWKAFF. In nucleotides, the CDR3 is TGTGCCAGTAGTATTAGCGGGGATTGGAAGGCTTTCTTT.

This clone was counted between two and nine times. The chain joins TRBV7-2 to TRBJ1-5, with no clear D. V lost 4 bases and J lost 6, with 7 bases in between. This CDR3 is 12 amino acids long. Germline-derived CDR1 and CDR2 are SGHTA and FQGNSA. CDR3 amino acids: CASSSPLQPQHF. The DNA of the CDR3 is TGTGCCAGCAGCTCGCCGCTTCAGCCCCAGCATTTT.

The chain links TRBV6-4 to TRBJ2-1; 7 bases line up with TRBD2. Trimming at V came to 6 bases and at J to 6 bases, leaving 11 bases not matched to a gene. Germline values: CDR1 MRHNA, CDR2 SNTAGT. There are 15 residues in the CDR3. CDR3 sequence reads: CASRFRVRGGNEQFF. CDR3 bases: TGTGCCAGCAGATTCCGGGTCCGCGGGGGCAATGAGCAGTTCTTC.

About this clone itself: One junction end disagrees with the germline gene, perhaps due to a read error. This chain connects TRBV7-2 to TRBJ2-4; TRBD2 matches 13 bases. This CDR3 has 15 residues. CDR1 and CDR2 from the germline V gene are SGHTA and FQGNSA. The CDR3 protein is CASSPPGLAGTHPNF. As DNA, the CDR3 is TGTGCCAGCAGCCCCCCGGGACTAGCGGGAACCCACCCCAACTTC.

This clone is medium-sized. The chain links TRBV5-1 to TRBJ2-7; possible D gene TRBD2, 6 bases. This CDR3 is built from 13 residues. CDR1 and CDR2 from the germline V gene are SGHRS and YFSETQ. The ends were cut back, 8 bases at V and 5 bases at J, with 17 bases in the middle. CDR3 in amino acids: CASQWGGGDEQYF. For the CDR3, the DNA is TGCGCCAGTCAGTGGGGAGGAGGAGACGAGCAGTACTTC.

This chain joins TRBV6-1 and TRBJ1-5, with D unresolved. V lost 6 bases, J lost 3 bases, and 3 bases lay in between. CDR3 length: 11 residues. CDR1 is MNHNS and CDR2 is SASEGT in the germline V gene. The CDR3 nucleotides are TGTGCCAGCAGAGACAATCAGCCCCAGCATTTT. Protein: CASRDNQPQHF.

About this clone: Relative to the germline gene, one junction end is altered; a read error may explain this. V is TRBV7-3 and J is TRBJ2-5; TRBD1 agrees at 12 bases. This CDR3 comprises 17 residues. Germline values: CDR1 SGHTA, CDR2 FQGTGA. Here the CDR3 DNA reads TGTGCCAGCAGCCTAACCGGGACAGGGGGCTATCGGGAGACCCAGTACTTC. Amino acids: CASSLTGTGGYRETQYF. The complete variable domain, with remaining parts taken from reference TRBV7-3 and TRBJ2-5, reads GAGVSQTPSNKVTEKGKYVELRCDPISGHTALYWYRQSLGQGPEFLIYFQGTGAADDSGLPNDRFFAVRPEGSVSTLKIQRTERGDSAVYLCASSLTGTGGYRETQYFGPGTRLLVL.

DNA of the CDR3: TGTGCCAGCGGTCCGGGACAGGGGGTCTACGAGCAGTACTTC. Protein sequence: CASGPGQGVYEQYF. This chain links TRBV19 with TRBJ2-7, with 11 bases matching TRBD1. Germline-derived CDR1 and CDR2 are LNHDA and SQIVND (reference sequence). After removal of 9 bases from V and 3 bases from J, the junction contained 7 bases not matched to a gene. This CDR3 region has 14 residues.

The genes are TRBV18 and TRBJ1-2; D is ambiguous. The CDR3 extends over 14 amino acids. Germline assignment: CDR1 KGHSH and CDR2 LQKENI. V was shortened by 3 bases and J by 2 bases, with 10 bases between the two germline ends. The CDR3 DNA sequence: TGTGCCAGCTCACCCGGACCTCCCAACTATGGCTACACCTTC. It translates to CASSPGPPNYGYTF. Filled out from reference TRBV18 and TRBJ1-2, the complete variable domain reads NAGVMQNPRHLVRRRGQEARLRCSPMKGHSHVYWYRQLPEEGLKFMVYLQKENIIDESGMPKERFSAEFPKEGPSILRIQQVVRGDSAAYFCASSPGPPNYGYTFGSGTRLTVV.

CDR3: CSVRQGLEAFF. Here the CDR3 DNA reads TGCAGCGTCCGACAGGGCCTAGAAGCTTTCTTT. This chain links TRBV29-1 with TRBJ1-1, with 7 bases matching TRBD1. V gave up 6 bases and J gave up 8 bases; unmatched junction bases: 6. The CDR3 has 11 residues. Germline CDR1 is SQVTM and CDR2 is ANQGSEA. The full variable domain, with the rest looked up from reference TRBV29-1 and TRBJ1-1, is SAVISQKPSRDICQRGTSLTIQCQVDSQVTMMFWYRQQPGQSLTLIATANQGSEATYESGFVIDKFPISRPNLTFSTLTVSNMSPEDSSIYLCSVRQGLEAFFGQGTRLTVV.

The rearrangement uses TRBV11-2 and TRBJ2-7; no definite D call. The V and J ends lost 0 bases and 1 base respectively, with 4 bases between them. Per the germline V gene, CDR1 is SGHAT and CDR2 is FQNNGV. The CDR3 runs 13 residues. CDR3 sequence: CASSLEWSYEQYF. As DNA, the CDR3 is TGTGCCAGCAGCTTAGAGTGGTCCTACGAGCAGTACTTC. Combining the CDR3 with reference TRBV11-2 and TRBJ2-7 gives the whole variable domain EAGVAQSPRYKIIEKRQSVAFWCNPISGHATLYWYQQILGQGPKLLIQFQNNGVVDDSQLPKDRFSAERLKGVDSTLKIQPAKLEDSAVYLCASSLEWSYEQYFGPGTRLTVT.

V usage is TRBV5-1 and J usage is TRBJ2-1; TRBD1 matches at 7 bases. The CDR3 sequence is 15 residues long. Per the germline V gene, CDR1 is SGHRS and CDR2 is YFSETQ. The ends lost 0 bases at V and 2 bases at J; junction bases unmatched: 2. CDR3 in amino acids: CASSLETGPYNEQFF. For the CDR3, the DNA is TGCGCCAGCAGCTTGGAGACAGGGCCCTACAATGAGCAGTTCTTC.

This rearrangement joins TRBV5-1 to TRBJ2-5; no definite D call. Germline CDR1 is SGHRS and CDR2 is YFSETQ. This CDR3 is built from 11 residues. Trimming pared 4 bases from V and 1 base from J, leaving 2 bases between. CDR3 sequence: CASSIQETQYF. The CDR3 DNA reads TGCGCCAGCAGCATCCAAGAGACCCAGTACTTC.

The genes are TRBV29-1 and TRBJ2-5; maybe TRBD1 (6 bases). The CDR3 extends over 13 amino acids. Germline V gene lookup returns CDR1 SQVTM and CDR2 ANQGSEA. V lost 4 bases and J lost 5, with 14 bases in between. The CDR3 is CSVAGQPKETQYF. The CDR3 DNA sequence: TGCAGCGTTGCCGGACAGCCTAAGGAGACCCAGTACTTC.